These 26 T cell receptor beta chains originate from one sample sequenced in a study of T-cell memory formation after mild COVID-19. Each CDR3 protein is one row after TCRdb ran MiXCR on the 5' RACE reads. Here the sample spans some 310,000 distinct CDR3 sequences, approximately 22% being singletons. The sequenced sample was PBMCs or a T cell subset sorted from them (not recorded which). The receptor source for this set is a man aged 18-30 years who had mild COVID-19 (a few samples of this study predate the infection). Cell type and time point are not known.

The rearrangement links TRBV28 to TRBJ1-4, with D perhaps TRBD1 (5 bases). Per germline, CDR1 MDHEN and CDR2 SYDVKM. The ends were cut back, 4 bases at V and 7 bases at J, with 7 bases in the middle. This CDR3 comprises 12 residues. In DNA form, the CDR3 reads TGTGCCAGCAGTTACGGGGGTGAAAAACTGTTTTTT. Its translation is CASSYGGEKLFF. The full variable domain, its missing parts supplied by reference TRBV28 and TRBJ1-4, is DVKVTQSSRYLVKRTGEKVFLECVQDMDHENMFWYRQDPGLGLRLIYFSYDVKMKEKGDIPEGYSVSREKKERFSLILESASTNQTSMYLCASSYGGEKLFFGSGTQLSVL.

The gene calls are TRBV20-1 and TRBJ2-2; TRBD1 matches 9 bases. This CDR3 is 14 amino acids long. The germline gives CDR1 DFQATT, CDR2 SNEGSKA (reference sequence). Trimming removed 3 bases from V and 7 bases from J; junction bases left unmatched: 6. CDR3 bases: TGCAGTGCTAGGGCGACAGGGGGGTACGGGGAGCTGTTTTTT. Translated, it gives CSARATGGYGELFF.

This clonotype showed up just a few times. The CDR3 region has the DNA TGTGCCAGTAGAGGACTGGATAGGGCCGTTAACATTCAGTACTTC. Residues: CASRGLDRAVNIQYF. The genes are TRBV19 and TRBJ2-4; maybe TRBD2 (5 bases). The V end lost 6 bases, the J end lost 7 bases, and 19 bases lay between the germline ends. Per germline, CDR1 LNHDA and CDR2 SQIVND (reference sequence). CDR3 length: 15 residues.

The rearrangement uses TRBV7-9 and TRBJ1-1; a weak D match, TRBD1 (5 bases). V was clipped by 8 bases and J by 8 bases, with 15 bases between them. The CDR3 contains 12 residues. Germline assignment: CDR1 SEHNR and CDR2 FQNEAQ (reference sequence). The CDR3 bases are TGTGCCAGCCGCCCGATGGGGGGGGAAGCTTTCTTT. It codes for CASRPMGGEAFF.

The table lists this clonotype with a few counts. V gene TRBV7-8 combines with J gene TRBJ2-2, with D possibly TRBD2 on 7 matching bases. V was pared by 0 bases and J by 6 bases, with 11 bases between. The CDR3 is 15 amino acids. Germline loops: CDR1 SGHVS, CDR2 FQNEAQ. The CDR3 loop reads CASSLAGGPSGELFF. The CDR3 DNA reads as TGTGCCAGCAGCTTAGCGGGGGGGCCCTCCGGGGAGCTGTTTTTT.

This clonotype has more than one count but fewer than ten. The CDR3 loop reads CASSLVTGSYNEQFF. CDR3 coding DNA: TGCGCCAGCAGCTTGGTGACGGGGTCCTACAATGAGCAGTTCTTC. This sequence joins TRBV5-1 and TRBJ2-1, with D possibly TRBD2 on 5 matching bases. There are 15 residues in the CDR3. Looked up from germline, CDR1 is SGHRS and CDR2 is YFSETQ. The germline V and J ends were trimmed by 0 bases and 1 base, with 8 bases remaining between them.

This clonotype was counted only a few times. The chain uses TRBV6-6 and TRBJ2-3; 7 nucleotides line up with TRBD2. V lost 6 bases and J lost 0; bases outside the gene matches: 6. Germline V gives CDR1 MNHNY, CDR2 SVGAGI (reference sequence). This CDR3 spans 15 amino acids. DNA for the CDR3: TGTGCCAGCAGGGGAGCGGGGCCCAGCACAGATACGCAGTATTTT. Its protein is CASRGAGPSTDTQYF.

The chain has TRBV10-3 and TRBJ2-2; 8 positions agree with TRBD1. Germline lookup yields CDR1 ENHRY and CDR2 SYGVKD. J lost 6 bases, V lost 0 bases, and 9 bases had no gene match. The CDR3 loop spans 17 amino acids. The CDR3 DNA is TGTGCCATCAGTGAGTCGGGACAGGCCCTGTTGCCCGGGGAGCTGTTTTTT. This translates into CAISESGQALLPGELFF.

The chain is built from TRBV6-5 and TRBJ2-5, with 14 bases identical to TRBD2. The CDR3 totals 18 residues. The germline V gene encodes CDR1 MNHEY and CDR2 SVGAGI. The V and J ends lost 6 bases and 0 bases, in that order; junction bases with no gene match: 9. For the CDR3, the DNA is TGTGCCAGCAGGGCCGGGACTAGCGGGGGTAAATACCAAGAGACCCAGTACTTC. Protein: CASRAGTSGGKYQETQYF.

The gene calls are TRBV6-5 and TRBJ1-5; the D is unclear. Germline CDR1 is MNHEY and CDR2 is SVGAGI. V was cut by 3 bases and J by 0 bases, with 3 bases left in between. The CDR3 extends over 13 amino acids. In DNA form, the CDR3 reads TGTGCCAGCAGTTATAATAGCAATCAGCCCCAGCATTTT. Protein product: CASSYNSNQPQHF.

The chain couples TRBV20-1 to TRBJ2-3; D not resolved. The CDR3 extends over 14 amino acids. Germline V gene data show CDR1 as DFQATT and CDR2 as SNEGSKA (reference sequence). V dropped 1 base and J dropped 2 bases, with 10 bases sitting between them. The CDR3 spells CSARVARFTDTQYF. The CDR3 DNA reads TGCAGTGCTAGAGTTGCGCGGTTCACAGATACGCAGTATTTT.

This clonotype was observed a handful of times. The chain joins TRBV7-2 to TRBJ2-1; 12 bases fit TRBD2. The V and J ends lost 6 bases and 12 bases, in that order; junction bases with no gene match: 6. The CDR3 totals 13 residues. Germline CDR1 is SGHTA and CDR2 is FQGNSA. The CDR3 DNA reads TGTGCCAGCAGGCTAGCGGGGGGGCAAAGGCAGTTCTTC. This codes for CASRLAGGQRQFF. Supplemented by reference TRBV7-2 and TRBJ2-1, the full variable domain reads GAGVSQSPSNKVTEKGKDVELRCDPISGHTALYWYRQSLGQGLEFLIYFQGNSAPDKSGLPSDRFSAERTGGSVSTLTIQRTQQEDSAVYLCASRLAGGQRQFFGPGTRLTVL.

This chain connects TRBV5-1 to TRBJ2-7; perhaps TRBD1 as D (5 bases). The CDR3 has 15 amino acids. Per the germline V gene, CDR1 is SGHRS and CDR2 is YFSETQ. V shed 3 bases and J shed 0 bases, with 13 bases lying between them. In nucleotides, the CDR3 is TGCGCCAGCAGCTCAGGACCAGGGTACTCCTACGAGCAGTACTTC. Amino acids: CASSSGPGYSYEQYF.

This chain uses TRBV6-6 with TRBJ1-2, with D possibly being TRBD1 (5 bases). Germline loops: CDR1 MNHNY, CDR2 SVGAGI (reference sequence). V was cut by 6 bases and J by 2 bases, with 10 bases left in between. CDR3 size: 13 residues. CDR3 in amino acids: CASSSRQNYGYTF. The CDR3 nucleotides are TGTGCCAGCAGCAGTAGACAGAACTATGGCTACACCTTC.

J is TRBJ1-1 and V is TRBV5-5; D gene unclear. The germline CDR1 and CDR2 sequences are SGHKS and YYEKEE (reference sequence). The CDR3 is 15 amino acids. V lost 0 bases to trimming and J lost 1 base, with 10 bases between them. The CDR3: CASSLEIRWNTEAFF. In nucleotides, the CDR3 is TGTGCCAGCAGCTTGGAGATCCGATGGAACACTGAAGCTTTCTTT.

The V call is TRBV4-3, the J call TRBJ1-6; a weak D match, TRBD1 (5 bases). This CDR3 has 14 amino acids. V was shortened by 4 bases and J by 8 bases, with 12 bases between the two germline ends. The germline gives CDR1 LGHNA, CDR2 YSLEER. CDR3 sequence reads: CASSLGRGDSPLHF. CDR3 in DNA: TGCGCCAGCAGCCTCGGTCGGGGGGATTCACCCCTCCACTTT.

The V call is TRBV2, the J call TRBJ1-2, with 9 nucleotides matching TRBD1. V lost 6 bases to trimming and J lost 12 bases; unmatched junction nucleotides: 8. Germline V gene lookup returns CDR1 SNHLY and CDR2 FYNNEI. The CDR3 extends over 12 amino acids. The CDR3 DNA is TGTGCCAGCAGATACTTGGGACAGGGCAACACCTTC. It translates to CASRYLGQGNTF.

The chain uses TRBV2 and TRBJ1-1, with a tentative D call TRBD1 (6 bases). Germline V gene data show CDR1 as SNHLY and CDR2 as FYNNEI. V was clipped by 7 bases and J by 5 bases, with 11 bases between them. CDR3 length equals 12 residues. CDR3 in DNA: TGTGCCAGCACCTATCAGGGGACTGAAGCTTTCTTT. It encodes CASTYQGTEAFF.

This clonotype was seen a single time. The chain is built from TRBV20-1 and TRBJ1-5; tentative D call: TRBD1 (5 bases). CDR1 and CDR2 from the germline V gene are DFQATT and SNEGSKA (reference sequence). V was trimmed by 0 bases and J by 5 bases, leaving 11 bases between them. The CDR3 has 14 residues. The CDR3 DNA reads TGCAGTGCTAGAGATCGGGCAGGGCATCAGCCCCAGCATTTT. It translates to CSARDRAGHQPQHF.

This clonotype was seen a handful of times. This chain links TRBV7-2 with TRBJ1-5; the match to TRBD1 covers 7 bases. The CDR3 length is 17 residues. Germline V lookup: CDR1 SGHTA, CDR2 FQGNSA. After removal of 0 bases from V and 3 bases from J, the junction contained 8 bases not matched to a gene. The CDR3 DNA is TGTGCCAGCAGCTTAGCCGGGTTGGGACAGACCAATCAGCCCCAGCATTTT. Protein product: CASSLAGLGQTNQPQHF. Supplemented by reference TRBV7-2 and TRBJ1-5, the full variable domain reads GAGVSQSPSNKVTEKGKDVELRCDPISGHTALYWYRQSLGQGLEFLIYFQGNSAPDKSGLPSDRFSAERTGGSVSTLTIQRTQQEDSAVYLCASSLAGLGQTNQPQHFGDGTRLSIL.

A few counts support this clonotype. J is TRBJ1-2 and V is TRBV7-9; D gene unclear. CDR3 length: 12 residues. Germline loops: CDR1 SEHNR, CDR2 FQNEAQ (reference sequence). V lost 5 bases and J 6 bases, leaving 10 bases between the germline ends. The CDR3 here is CASSPDVDGYTF. The CDR3 DNA reads TGTGCCAGCAGCCCAGACGTAGATGGCTACACCTTC.

The rearrangement uses TRBV3-1 and TRBJ1-5; D remains ambiguous. The V end lost 0 bases, the J end lost 6 bases, and 9 bases lay between the germline ends. Germline CDR1 reads LGHDT; CDR2 reads YNNKEL (reference sequence). CDR3 length: 14 amino acids. DNA of the CDR3: TGTGCCAGCAGCCAAGAGTTGATGTCTCAGCCCCAGCATTTT. Protein sequence: CASSQELMSQPQHF.

V is TRBV5-1 and J is TRBJ1-1; the D is unclear. The CDR3 loop spans 14 amino acids. Germline V gives CDR1 SGHRS, CDR2 YFSETQ. V lost 3 bases and J lost 3, with 12 bases in between. The CDR3 sequence is CASSWGGADTEAFF. Here the CDR3 DNA reads TGCGCCAGCAGCTGGGGAGGAGCGGACACTGAAGCTTTCTTT.

CDR3 amino acids: CASKGSVQETQYF. The DNA of the CDR3 is TGTGCCAGCAAGGGGTCGGTACAAGAGACCCAGTACTTC. V is TRBV24-1 and J is TRBJ2-5; tentatively, D is TRBD1 (5 bases). With 11 bases removed from V and 2 bases from J, the gap between germline ends came to 14 bases. Per the germline V gene, CDR1 is KGHDR and CDR2 is SFDVKD. CDR3 length: 13 amino acids.

In its sample, this clonotype was seen a few times. This chain uses TRBV7-9 with TRBJ2-7; D not resolved. V shed 2 bases and J shed 5 bases, with 7 bases lying between them. This CDR3 is 12 amino acids long. Per the germline V gene, CDR1 is SEHNR and CDR2 is FQNEAQ (reference sequence). The chain's CDR3 is CASSLLDHEQYV. The CDR3 DNA sequence: TGTGCCAGCAGCTTACTGGATCACGAGCAGTACGTC.

The genes are TRBV6-4 and TRBJ2-1; the match to TRBD2 covers 8 bases. V was clipped by 0 bases and J by 4 bases; unmatched bases: 14. The CDR3 contains 19 residues. The V gene's germline CDR1 is MRHNA and CDR2 SNTAGT. CDR3 in DNA: TGTGCCAGCAGTGACTCGAGCTGGGCGGGGGGCCGCCCGTACAATGAGCAGTTCTTC. It encodes CASSDSSWAGGRPYNEQFF.